Listed here are 20 T cell receptor beta chains from one sample, sequenced in a study of shared T cell receptors in the human thymus (dated by TCRdb to the early 2020s). Receptors were amplified or captured by the immunoSEQ multiplex PCR assay. TCRdb holds this immuneACCESS table with in-frame rearrangements only. Some clones are missing; in checked studies, unresolved V genes explain under half, and the rest has no known cause. Recorded for this sample are under 850,000 clones; around 87% of them occurred a single time. The ten top clones hold over 0.008% of the sample. In addition, the sample was reused for a study of human thymus T cells.

The sequenced material came from thymocytes. The receptors here all came from a boy younger than two with a congenital heart defect. Donor details come from another sample of the same person, matched by shared clones.

The sample holds one count of this clone. The chain combines TRBV29-1 with TRBJ1-3; no clear D. Germline loops: CDR1 SQVTM, CDR2 ANQGSEA. V lost 1 base, J lost 0 bases, and 7 bases lay in between. CDR3 length: 14 amino acids. CDR3 residues: CSVEGGHSGNTIYF. Written as DNA, the CDR3 is TGCAGCGTTGAAGGCGGGCACTCTGGAAACACCATATATTTT.

The chain recombines TRBV5-4 with TRBJ2-3; 9 bases are shared with TRBD2. This CDR3 region has 18 residues. Germline V gene sequence: CDR1 SGHNT, CDR2 YYREEE (reference sequence). The junction had 17 bases not matched to a gene; V was cut back by 4 bases and J by 5 bases. Here the CDR3 DNA reads TGTGCCAGCAGCCCCGACTTGGCGGGAGGGCCTGGGGTAGATACGCAGTATTTT. Translated: CASSPDLAGGPGVDTQYF.

This chain connects TRBV5-4 to TRBJ2-3; 9 bases fit TRBD2. The V gene's germline CDR1 is SGHNT and CDR2 YYREEE (reference sequence). J gave up 1 base and V 5 bases, and 2 bases lay outside the gene matches. The CDR3 consists of 14 residues. The CDR3 is CASRGGRGTDTQYF. The CDR3 DNA sequence: TGTGCCAGCAGAGGCGGGAGGGGCACAGATACGCAGTATTTT.

The chain employs TRBV7-3 and TRBJ1-1, with D uncertain. CDR3 size: 15 residues. The germline CDR1 and CDR2 sequences are SGHTA and FQGTGA. Trimming removed 0 bases at V and 0 bases at J, with 8 bases between. The CDR3 region has the DNA TGTGCCAGCAGCTTAACGTCTGCGATGAACACTGAAGCTTTCTTT. Amino acids: CASSLTSAMNTEAFF.

The count of this clone is one. The chain carries TRBV7-3 and TRBJ2-1; TRBD2 is a possible D gene (5 bases). V lost 0 bases to trimming and J lost 4 bases, with 16 bases between them. From germline, CDR1 is SGHTA and CDR2 FQGTGA. The CDR3 spans 17 residues. The CDR3, as DNA: TGTGCCAGCAGCTTAACGGATAGCGACCCCCGTTACAATGAGCAGTTCTTC. It encodes CASSLTDSDPRYNEQFF.

The V and J genes are TRBV29-1 and TRBJ2-3; the D is unclear. Germline CDR1 is SQVTM and CDR2 is ANQGSEA. This CDR3 has 11 residues. Trimming cost V 4 bases and J 4 bases, with 6 bases left between them. The CDR3 spells CSVARADTQYF. CDR3 sequence (DNA): TGCAGCGTTGCCCGGGCAGATACGCAGTATTTT.

The gene calls are TRBV4-1 and TRBJ2-6; a possible D gene is TRBD1 (5 bases). In germline, CDR1 is MGHRA, CDR2 YSYEKL. V lost 6 bases to trimming and J lost 4 bases, with 10 bases between them. This CDR3 spans 14 amino acids. CDR3 nucleotide sequence: TGCGCCAGCAGGCCCAGGGTCGGGGCCAACGTCCTGACTTTC. Protein product: CASRPRVGANVLTF.

This sequence joins TRBV28 and TRBJ2-1; TRBD2 agrees at 8 bases. The CDR3 is 18 residues long. Germline CDR1 MDHEN, CDR2 SYDVKM. Unmatched junction bases numbered 13, after V lost 1 base and J lost 5 bases. The DNA for the CDR3 is TGTGCCAGCAGTTTATCTAGGGTGGCGGGGGGAAGGAACAATGAGCAGTTCTTC. It translates to CASSLSRVAGGRNNEQFF.

V usage is TRBV11-2 and J usage is TRBJ2-3, with 7 positions matching TRBD1. The CDR3 has 16 residues. Losses at the gene ends were 8 bases for V and 4 bases for J; bases not matched to a gene: 15. Germline V gives CDR1 SGHAT, CDR2 FQNNGV. For the CDR3, the DNA is TGTGCCAGCGCTCGTACAGGGGTGGATCCCCCAGATACGCAGTATTTT. Its translation is CASARTGVDPPDTQYF.

V usage is TRBV27 and J usage is TRBJ1-1; D might be TRBD1 (5 bases). The CDR3 covers 14 residues. V dropped 2 bases and J dropped 8 bases, with 15 bases sitting between them. Per the germline V gene, CDR1 is MNHEY and CDR2 is SMNVEV (reference sequence). For the CDR3, the DNA is TGTGCCAGCAGTTTACGGGGGACGGAAACAGAAGCTTTCTTT. This encodes CASSLRGTETEAFF.

J is TRBJ1-1 and V is TRBV19; perhaps TRBD1 as D (6 bases). Looked up from germline, CDR1 is LNHDA and CDR2 is SQIVND (reference sequence). V gave up 4 bases and J gave up 2 bases, with 20 bases separating them. The CDR3 spans 17 residues. CDR3 loop: CASSTYRMGRGNTEAFF. The CDR3 DNA sequence: TGTGCCAGTAGTACGTATCGTATGGGCAGGGGCAACACTGAAGCTTTCTTT.

The J gene is TRBJ1-5, the V gene TRBV6-4, with 7 nucleotides matching TRBD1. The germline CDR1 and CDR2 sequences are MRHNA and SNTAGT. The CDR3 is 18 amino acids. J gave up 0 bases and V 5 bases, and 13 bases lay outside the gene matches. The chain's CDR3 is CASSSPRDRDYSNQPQHF. The DNA for the CDR3 is TGTGCCAGCAGTTCACCCCGGGACAGAGATTATAGCAATCAGCCCCAGCATTTT.

This chain links TRBV9 with TRBJ2-1; 10 bases agree with TRBD2. Germline-derived CDR1 and CDR2 are SGDLS and YYNGEE. V lost 0 bases, J lost 10 bases, and 10 bases stayed unmatched. The CDR3 extends over 16 amino acids. The CDR3 sequence is CASSVESGRASGEQFF. As DNA, the CDR3 is TGTGCCAGCAGCGTAGAGAGCGGGAGGGCCTCGGGGGAGCAGTTCTTC.

V gene TRBV9 combines with J gene TRBJ2-2; 9 nucleotides match TRBD2. Germline V gene lookup returns CDR1 SGDLS and CDR2 YYNGEE. The V and J ends lost 3 bases and 3 bases, in that order; junction bases with no gene match: 6. This CDR3 spans 16 amino acids. In nucleotides, the CDR3 is TGTGCCAGCAGCGCCCGCGGGAGGGCGGACACCGGGGAGCTGTTTTTT. Translating gives CASSARGRADTGELFF.

This clone was observed once. This chain uses TRBV5-4 with TRBJ2-2; 11 nucleotides agree with TRBD2. The CDR3 has 16 amino acids. CDR1 and CDR2 from the germline V gene are SGHNT and YYREEE (reference sequence). V gave up 0 bases and J gave up 3 bases; unmatched junction bases: 1. CDR3 amino acids: CASSLEGLADTGELFF. CDR3 bases: TGTGCCAGCAGCTTGGAGGGACTAGCGGACACCGGGGAGCTGTTTTTT. The complete variable domain, with remaining parts taken from reference TRBV5-4 and TRBJ2-2, reads ETGVTQSPTHLIKTRGQQVTLRCSSQSGHNTVSWYQQALGQGPQFIFQYYREEENGRGNFPPRFSGLQFPNYSSELNVNALELDDSALYLCASSLEGLADTGELFFGEGSRLTVL.

The V gene is TRBV10-3, the J gene TRBJ1-3; no firm D call. From germline, CDR1 is ENHRY and CDR2 SYGVKD. The CDR3 totals 15 residues. Trimming shortened V by 1 base and J by 0 bases, and 7 bases separated the two germline ends. Here the CDR3 reads CAISEWWSSGNTIYF. DNA for the CDR3: TGTGCCATCAGTGAGTGGTGGAGCTCTGGAAACACCATATATTTT.

This clone was detected once. This sequence joins TRBV5-1 and TRBJ2-1, with D possibly TRBD2 on 6 matching bases. There are 15 residues in the CDR3. V lost 8 bases, J lost 9 bases, and 24 bases lay in between. CDR1 is SGHRS, CDR2 YFSETQ, per germline. In DNA form, the CDR3 reads TGCGCCAGTAAGACTAGTGGCGCAGACCTGGGTGAGCAGTTCTTC. Encoded protein: CASKTSGADLGEQFF.

The V gene is TRBV4-3, the J gene TRBJ2-1, with TRBD1 matching over 7 bases. V lost 0 bases and J lost 5; bases outside the gene matches: 7. This CDR3 has 16 amino acids. Germline CDR1 is LGHNA and CDR2 is YSLEER. This CDR3 reads CASSQDPRDSNNEQFF. The CDR3 DNA follows: TGCGCCAGCAGCCAAGATCCTCGGGACAGCAACAATGAGCAGTTCTTC.

This clone was seen a handful of times. This rearrangement joins TRBV4-3 to TRBJ1-2, with TRBD1 identical over 8 bases. Germline CDR1 reads LGHNA; CDR2 reads YSLEER. The CDR3 loop spans 15 amino acids. The ends lost 0 bases at V and 8 bases at J; junction bases unmatched: 8. The CDR3 DNA is TGCGCCAGCAGCCAAGACCCAGGGGGCCGTCAAGGCTACACCTTC. Its translation: CASSQDPGGRQGYTF.

This CDR3 reads CASSQEFQGLGEQYF. CDR3 coding DNA: TGTGCCAGCAGCCAAGAGTTTCAGGGCCTTGGCGAGCAGTACTTC. The rearrangement joins TRBV14 to TRBJ2-7; maybe TRBD1 (5 bases). CDR3 length: 15 amino acids. Trimming cost V 0 bases and J 6 bases, with 15 bases left between them. Germline loops: CDR1 SGHDN, CDR2 FVKESK.